This TCR beta chain was retrieved from a study of blood T cell repertoires in COVID-19. Study information: Sample material is recorded as cDNA or gDNA derived from T cells, B-cell-depleted T cells, or PBMCs.

The method was immunoSEQ multiplex PCR; TCRdb's version includes in-frame clones alone and lacks a portion of them. The profile shows around 95,000 clones, approximately 90% of them singletons. Trimming removed 5 bases at V and 3 bases at J, with 10 bases between. This CDR3 comprises 14 residues. CDR1 MNHNS and CDR2 SASEGT come from the germline V gene. Sequenced: peripheral blood. The sequence derives from a man in his fifties or sixties with active COVID-19. The V call is TRBV6-1, the J call TRBJ2-2; a weak D match, TRBD1 (6 bases). CDR3 bases: TGTGCCAGCAGTTTGAACAGGGACACCGGGGAGCTGTTTTTT. It specifies CASSLNRDTGELFF.